The 21 T cell receptor beta chains in this list originate from one sample, sequenced in a study of T cell responses to AZD1222 COVID-19 vaccine. Profiling relied on immunoSEQ multiplex PCR, and the TCRdb table lists in-frame clones only, not all of them. The sample includes 25,000 to 35,000 clones, 78% of them seen just once. Material: peripheral blood, obtained on day 0 of AZD1222 vaccination. The receptors were sampled from an adult in good health.

This clone is categorized as medium-sized (0.01 to 0.1%). This chain uses TRBV7-6 with TRBJ1-3, with D unclear. The CDR3 length is 17 residues. V was trimmed by 1 base and J by 0 bases, leaving 13 bases between them. Germline values: CDR1 SGHVS, CDR2 FNYEAQ. The CDR3 coding sequence is TGTGCCAGCAGCTTAGAAGGGCCTGGGTTCTCTGGAAACACCATATATTTT. Protein sequence: CASSLEGPGFSGNTIYF.

Sample share makes this clone medium-sized. This chain connects TRBV5-5 to TRBJ1-1; no clear D. The V gene lost 4 bases and the J gene lost 7 bases, with 11 bases spanning the gap. The CDR3 totals 12 residues. CDR1 is SGHKS, CDR2 YYEKEE, per germline (reference sequence). DNA for the CDR3: TGTGCCAGCAGCCTTTCCGATGATGAAGCTTTCTTT. Translating it yields CASSLSDDEAFF.

The V call is TRBV14, the J call TRBJ2-7; D is possibly TRBD2 (6 bases). The germline V gene encodes CDR1 SGHDN and CDR2 FVKESK. Deletions cut 1 base from V and 2 bases from J, with 6 bases between. The CDR3 sequence is 13 residues long. The CDR3 protein is CASSQGTTYEQYV. The CDR3 region has the DNA TGTGCCAGCAGCCAAGGGACTACCTACGAGCAGTACGTC.

There are a few counts of this clone. The chain is built from TRBV3-1 (or the pseudogene TRBV3-2) and TRBJ2-7, with 8 bases aligning to TRBD2. Germline-derived CDR1 and CDR2 are LGHDT and YNNKEL (reference sequence). The CDR3 is 15 amino acids. The V and J ends lost 0 bases and 1 base, in that order; junction bases with no gene match: 2. The CDR3 bases are TGTGCCAGCAGCCAAGAACCTAGCGGGTCCTACGAGCAGTACTTC. It specifies CASSQEPSGSYEQYF.

This clone occurred a few times. The chain employs TRBV6-1 and TRBJ2-7; no definite D call. Between the trimmed V and J ends, which lost 2 bases and 0 bases, there was a span of 11 bases. CDR3 length equals 15 residues. Germline CDR1 MNHNS, CDR2 SASEGT. This CDR3 is CASSELGTLSYEQYF. Written as DNA, the CDR3 is TGTGCCAGCAGTGAATTGGGTACCCTCTCCTACGAGCAGTACTTC.

This chain uses TRBV7-9 with TRBJ2-7; D is possibly TRBD1 (5 bases). With 3 bases removed from V and 0 bases from J, the gap between germline ends came to 15 bases. Germline-derived CDR1 and CDR2 are SEHNR and FQNEAQ (reference sequence). There are 16 residues in the CDR3. CDR3 region: CASSFSQGHLSYEQYF. DNA of the CDR3: TGTGCCAGCAGCTTTTCCCAGGGTCACCTCTCCTACGAGCAGTACTTC.

This chain uses TRBV28 with TRBJ1-2; D may be TRBD1 (5 bases). The V gene lost 7 bases and the J gene lost 0 bases, with 18 bases spanning the gap. The germline gives CDR1 MDHEN, CDR2 SYDVKM. The CDR3 is 16 residues long. The CDR3 protein is CASIRAGTRSNYGYTF. The DNA of the CDR3 is TGTGCCAGCATAAGGGCAGGGACCAGATCTAACTATGGCTACACCTTC.

CDR3 residues: CATSREVTDYQPQHF. CDR3 bases: TGTGCCACCAGCAGAGAGGTCACAGACTATCAGCCCCAGCATTTT. This rearrangement joins TRBV15 to TRBJ1-5; D unclear. CDR3 length: 15 residues. Germline-derived CDR1 and CDR2 are LNHNV and YYDKDF (reference sequence). The ends were cut back, 0 bases at V and 5 bases at J, with 11 bases in the middle.

For the CDR3, the DNA is TGCAGCGTTGAAGGGCCACCGGCGAATGAGCAGTTCTTC. This gives the protein CSVEGPPANEQFF. The chain has TRBV29-1 and TRBJ2-1; D gene unclear. CDR1 SQVTM and CDR2 ANQGSEA come from the germline V gene. V lost 1 base and J 7 bases, leaving 11 bases between the germline ends. CDR3 size: 13 residues.

This clone is labeled as medium-sized. This sequence joins TRBV4-2 and TRBJ2-1; TRBD2 matches 10 bases. Germline assignment: CDR1 LGHNA and CDR2 YNFKEQ. V trimming: 0 bases; J trimming: 9 bases; junction bases outside the gene matches: 11. The CDR3 is made up of 17 amino acids. In DNA form, the CDR3 reads TGTGCCAGCAGCCAAGATGAGGAAGCGGGGGGGCCGCGTGAGCAGTTCTTC. The encoded protein is CASSQDEEAGGPREQFF.

CDR3 DNA sequence: TGTGCCAGCAGTCGCAGGGGGAACGGTGAAAAACTGTTTTTT. This translates into CASSRRGNGEKLFF. The rearrangement links TRBV5-6 to TRBJ1-4; 7 bases are shared with TRBD1. The junction had 8 bases not matched to a gene; V was cut back by 5 bases and J by 7 bases. CDR3 length equals 14 residues. Germline V gene data show CDR1 as SGHDT and CDR2 as YYEEEE.

The chain uses TRBV12-3 or TRBV12-4 and TRBJ1-5; D might be TRBD1 (5 bases). Trimming removed 7 bases from V and 5 bases from J, with 12 bases in between. CDR3 length: 13 amino acids. The DNA for the CDR3 is TGTGCCAGCACCCCTGGGGGTCATCAGCCCCAGCATTTT. Its translation: CASTPGGHQPQHF.

The chain has TRBV29-1 and TRBJ2-1; tentatively, D is TRBD1 or TRBD2 (6 bases each). This CDR3 is built from 17 residues. V was cut by 3 bases and J by 0 bases, with 18 bases left in between. Germline CDR1 and CDR2: SQVTM and ANQGSEA. The CDR3 reads CSVDPRGTFSSYNEQFF. Here the CDR3 DNA reads TGCAGCGTTGACCCTCGGGGGACATTTAGCTCCTACAATGAGCAGTTCTTC.

V and J are TRBV2 and TRBJ2-7; 8 bases line up with TRBD1. Germline trimming cut 4 bases from V and 7 bases from J; bases unmatched to any gene: 6. The CDR3 totals 13 residues. The V gene's germline CDR1 is SNHLY and CDR2 FYNNEI. The CDR3 DNA is TGTGCCAGCAGTGGGCAGGGGGCGGGGGAGCAGTACGTC. It specifies CASSGQGAGEQYV.

This clone is a singleton in its sample. The V and J genes are TRBV27 and TRBJ2-7; TRBD2 aligns across 8 bases. The germline V gene has CDR1 MNHEY and CDR2 SMNVEV (reference sequence). This CDR3 is 12 amino acids long. V lost 5 bases and J lost 3; bases outside the gene matches: 0. CDR3 in amino acids: CASSSGSYEQYV. CDR3 coding DNA: TGTGCCAGCAGTAGCGGGAGCTACGAGCAGTACGTC.

The chain recombines TRBV29-1 with TRBJ2-6; D is ambiguous. Trimming removed 6 bases at V and 1 base at J, with 4 bases between. The CDR3 length is 12 residues. The germline V gene has CDR1 SQVTM and CDR2 ANQGSEA. CDR3 sequence (DNA): TGCAGCGTAGGATCTGGGGCCAACGTCCTGACTTTC. It encodes CSVGSGANVLTF.

This clone was recorded only once. The CDR3 is CATREDGNQPQHF. The CDR3 nucleotides are TGTGCCACCAGGGAGGATGGCAATCAGCCCCAGCATTTT. The chain combines TRBV15 with TRBJ1-5; D gene uncertain. Trimming took 6 bases from V and 2 from J, leaving 8 bases between them. The CDR3 extends over 13 amino acids. Germline lookup yields CDR1 LNHNV and CDR2 YYDKDF (reference sequence).

In its sample, this clone was seen once. This chain links TRBV28 with TRBJ1-5; D is ambiguous. V lost 5 bases to trimming and J lost 0 bases, with 14 bases between them. From germline, CDR1 is MDHEN and CDR2 SYDVKM. The CDR3 length is 16 residues. The CDR3 region is CASSLSGRYSNQPQHF. The CDR3 DNA sequence: TGTGCCAGCAGTCTCTCCGGACGGTATAGCAATCAGCCCCAGCATTTT.

As to this clone: One end of the junction is discordant with germline, which a read error may explain. This chain links TRBV11-2 with TRBJ2-1, with unresolved D. CDR1 is SGHAT and CDR2 is FQNNGV in the germline V gene. The CDR3 contains 13 residues. The CDR3 bases are TGTGCCAGCAGCTTAGCCGTCTACGATGAGCAGTTCTTC. Translating gives CASSLAVYDEQFF.

The V call is TRBV6-1, the J call TRBJ2-5; D possibly matches TRBD1 or TRBD2 (5 bases each). The CDR3 covers 15 residues. V lost 3 bases, J lost 2 bases, and 13 bases lay in between. CDR1 and CDR2 from the germline V gene are MNHNS and SASEGT. The CDR3 here is CASSEIGTPQETQYF. CDR3 DNA sequence: TGTGCCAGCAGTGAGATTGGGACCCCACAAGAGACCCAGTACTTC.

This chain connects TRBV2 to TRBJ1-4, with a possible D match to TRBD1 (6 bases). Germline V gives CDR1 SNHLY, CDR2 FYNNEI. V lost 6 bases and J lost 14, with 19 bases in between. This CDR3 spans 13 amino acids. This chain's CDR3 is CASRAYFRDKLFF. The CDR3 DNA reads as TGTGCCAGCAGGGCATACTTCCGGGACAAGCTGTTTTTT.